This note documents a single T cell receptor beta chain sequence. The data belong to a study of cytomegalovirus exposure and HLA in healthy donors. Vbeta (60) and Jbeta (13) primers were used in the PCR. Measured with immunoSEQ multiplex PCR; TCRdb has only the in-frame clones, and not every one. The sample has about 110,000 clones, around 80% seen once. The study sampled nominally healthy donors, though unrecorded immune exposures were likely. From germline, CDR1 is LNHDA and CDR2 SQIVND (reference sequence). CDR3 length: 15 amino acids. With 8 bases clipped from V and 2 bases from J, the junction kept 9 bases outside the gene matches.

Sequencing input: PBMCs. The source of this sequence is a man aged 25-45 years in good health and CMV-seropositive. The chain employs TRBV19 and TRBJ2-3; the match to TRBD2 covers 8 bases. The CDR3 protein is CASADSGANTDTQYF. The CDR3 nucleotides are TGTGCCAGTGCCGATAGCGGGGCGAACACAGATACGCAGTATTTT.